The present TCR beta chain was sequenced within a study of Graves' ophthalmopathy and Graves' hyperthyroidism. Background on the study: Prior to any treatment, peripheral blood was collected at the time of initial diagnosis.

CDR3 regions of TCR beta were amplified from RNA transcripts. First-round RT-PCR used HTBI primers; second-round multiplex PCR followed. TCRdb redid the calling of the multiplex PCR reads with MiXCR, one entry per CDR3 protein. The sample shows roughly 170,000 distinct CDR3 sequences, about two fifths of them seen only once. Ophthalmopathy donors' eye disease showed moderate-to-severe activity, CAS of at least 3, NOSPECS of at least 4 and duration under 3 months. Pregnancy or lactation, uncontrolled infections and other autoimmune diseases were grounds for excluding patients. Isolation of PBMCs was performed using over 9.5 ml of fresh peripheral blood. Trimming removed 0 bases at V and 2 bases at J, with 11 bases between. CDR1 is LGHNA and CDR2 is YSLEER in the germline V gene. The CDR3 has 15 amino acids.

Sequencing was carried out using peripheral blood. V is TRBV4-3 and J is TRBJ2-7; D is uncertain. The clonotype comes from a man aged 25 to 40 with Graves' ophthalmopathy. The CDR3 coding sequence is TGCGCCAGCAGCCAAGATTCTGGCGGAGCCTACGAGCAGTACTTC. It encodes CASSQDSGGAYEQYF.